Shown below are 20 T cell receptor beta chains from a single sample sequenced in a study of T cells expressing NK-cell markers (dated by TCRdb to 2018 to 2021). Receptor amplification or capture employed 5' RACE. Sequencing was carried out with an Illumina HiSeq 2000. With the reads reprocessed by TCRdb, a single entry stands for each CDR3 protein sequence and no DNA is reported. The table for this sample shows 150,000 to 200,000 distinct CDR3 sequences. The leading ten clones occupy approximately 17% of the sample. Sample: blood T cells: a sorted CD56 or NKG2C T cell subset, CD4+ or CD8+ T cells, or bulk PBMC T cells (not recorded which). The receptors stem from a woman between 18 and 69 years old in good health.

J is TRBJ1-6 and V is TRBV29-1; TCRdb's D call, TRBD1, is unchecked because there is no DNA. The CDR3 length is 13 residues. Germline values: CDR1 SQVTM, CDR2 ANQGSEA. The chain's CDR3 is CSVRRGQNSPLHF.

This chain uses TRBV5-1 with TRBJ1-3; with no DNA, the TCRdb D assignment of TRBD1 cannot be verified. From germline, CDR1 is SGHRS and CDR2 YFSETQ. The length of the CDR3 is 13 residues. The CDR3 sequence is CASSAGQGNTIYF.

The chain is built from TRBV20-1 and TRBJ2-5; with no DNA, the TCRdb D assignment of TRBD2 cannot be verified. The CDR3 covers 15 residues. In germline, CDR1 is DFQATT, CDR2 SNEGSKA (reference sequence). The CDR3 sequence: CSAPPASGFRETQYF.

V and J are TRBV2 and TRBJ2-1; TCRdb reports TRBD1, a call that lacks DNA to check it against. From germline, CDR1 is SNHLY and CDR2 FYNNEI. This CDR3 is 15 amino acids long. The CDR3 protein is CASSGQGGTYNEQFF.

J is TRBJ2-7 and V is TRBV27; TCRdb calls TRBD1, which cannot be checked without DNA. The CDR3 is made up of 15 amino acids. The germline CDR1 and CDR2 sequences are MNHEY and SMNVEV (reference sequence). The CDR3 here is CASSLRRRGIYEQYF.

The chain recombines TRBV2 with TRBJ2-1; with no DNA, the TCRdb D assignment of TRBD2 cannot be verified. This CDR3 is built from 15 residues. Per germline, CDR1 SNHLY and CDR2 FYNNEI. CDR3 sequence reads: CASSQVAGGPNEQFF.

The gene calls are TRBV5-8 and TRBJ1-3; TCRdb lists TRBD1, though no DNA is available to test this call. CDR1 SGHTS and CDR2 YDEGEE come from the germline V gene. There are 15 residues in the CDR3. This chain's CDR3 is CASSPLDSSGNTIYF.

Here the CDR3 reads CASSTHRGDNIQYF. V gene TRBV7-9 combines with J gene TRBJ2-4; absent DNA, TCRdb's TRBD1 call cannot be checked. This CDR3 has 14 residues. Germline V gene sequence: CDR1 SEHNR, CDR2 FQNEAQ (reference sequence).

CDR3 amino acids: CASRSDSNEQFF. V is TRBV5-6 and J is TRBJ2-1; TCRdb proposes TRBD1, but this gene call is untestable without DNA. CDR1 and CDR2 (germline): SGHDT, YYEEEE. This CDR3 is built from 12 residues.

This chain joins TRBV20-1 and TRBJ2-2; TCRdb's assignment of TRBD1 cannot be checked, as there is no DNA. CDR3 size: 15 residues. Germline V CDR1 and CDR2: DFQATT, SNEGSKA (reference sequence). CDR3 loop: CSAKRQGSNTGELFF.

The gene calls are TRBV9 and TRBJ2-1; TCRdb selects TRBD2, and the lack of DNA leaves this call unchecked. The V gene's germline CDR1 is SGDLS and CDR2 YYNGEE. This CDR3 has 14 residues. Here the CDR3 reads CASSSRLAGDEQFF.

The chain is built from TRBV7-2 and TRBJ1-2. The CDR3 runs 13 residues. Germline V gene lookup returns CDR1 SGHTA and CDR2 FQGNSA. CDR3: CASSRPIGGGYTF. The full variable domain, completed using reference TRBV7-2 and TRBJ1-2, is GAGVSQSPSNKVTEKGKDVELRCDPISGHTALYWYRQSLGQGLEFLIYFQGNSAPDKSGLPSDRFSAERTGGSVSTLTIQRTQQEDSAVYLCASSRPIGGGYTFGSGTRLTVV.

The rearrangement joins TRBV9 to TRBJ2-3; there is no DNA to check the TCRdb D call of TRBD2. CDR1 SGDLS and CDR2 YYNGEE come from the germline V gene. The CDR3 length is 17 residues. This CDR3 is CASSASSGSVPADTQYF.

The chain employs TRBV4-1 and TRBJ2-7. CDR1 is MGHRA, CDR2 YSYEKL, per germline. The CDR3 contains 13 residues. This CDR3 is CASSLFGGDEQYF.

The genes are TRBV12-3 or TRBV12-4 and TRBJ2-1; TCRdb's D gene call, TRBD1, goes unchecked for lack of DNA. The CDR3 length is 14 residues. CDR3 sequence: CASRQGGITNEQFF.

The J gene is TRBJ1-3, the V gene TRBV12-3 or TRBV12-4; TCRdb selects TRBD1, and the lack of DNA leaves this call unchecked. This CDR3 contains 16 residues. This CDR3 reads CASSPDQVPSGNTIYF.

The CDR3 is CSARPPQGAFF. V is TRBV20-1 and J is TRBJ1-1; TCRdb lists TRBD1, though no DNA is available to test this call. CDR1 and CDR2 from the germline V gene are DFQATT and SNEGSKA (reference sequence). The CDR3 has 11 amino acids.

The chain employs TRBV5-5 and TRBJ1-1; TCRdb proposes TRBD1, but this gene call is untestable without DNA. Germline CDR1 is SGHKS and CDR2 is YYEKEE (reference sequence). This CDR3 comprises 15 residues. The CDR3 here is CASSLVGAGDTEAFF.

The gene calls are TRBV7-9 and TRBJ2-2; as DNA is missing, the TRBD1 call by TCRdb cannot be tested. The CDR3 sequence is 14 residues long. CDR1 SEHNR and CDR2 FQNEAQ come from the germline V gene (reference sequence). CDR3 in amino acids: CASSPMGGSGELFF.

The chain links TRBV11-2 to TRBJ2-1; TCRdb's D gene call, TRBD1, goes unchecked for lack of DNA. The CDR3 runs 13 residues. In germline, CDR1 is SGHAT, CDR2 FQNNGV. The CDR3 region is CASLCWGPDEQFF.